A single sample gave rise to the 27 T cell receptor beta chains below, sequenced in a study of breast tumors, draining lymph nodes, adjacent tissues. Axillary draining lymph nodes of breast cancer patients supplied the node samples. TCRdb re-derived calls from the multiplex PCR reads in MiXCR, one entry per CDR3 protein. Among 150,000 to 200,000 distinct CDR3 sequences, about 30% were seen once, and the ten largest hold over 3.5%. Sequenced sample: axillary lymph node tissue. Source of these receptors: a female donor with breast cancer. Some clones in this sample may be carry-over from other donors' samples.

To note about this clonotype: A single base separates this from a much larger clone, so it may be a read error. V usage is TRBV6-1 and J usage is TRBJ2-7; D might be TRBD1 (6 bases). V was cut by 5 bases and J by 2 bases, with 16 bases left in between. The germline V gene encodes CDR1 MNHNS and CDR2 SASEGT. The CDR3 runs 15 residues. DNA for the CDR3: TGTGCCAGCAGTCAACCGGGACACGCTCCCTACGAGCAGTACTTC. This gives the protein CASSQPGHAPYEQYF.

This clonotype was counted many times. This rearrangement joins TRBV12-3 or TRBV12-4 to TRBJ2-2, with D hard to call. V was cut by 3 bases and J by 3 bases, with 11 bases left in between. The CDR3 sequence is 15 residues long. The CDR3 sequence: CASSFSGRYTGELFF. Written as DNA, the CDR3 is TGTGCCAGCAGTTTTTCGGGTCGTTACACCGGGGAGCTGTTTTTT.

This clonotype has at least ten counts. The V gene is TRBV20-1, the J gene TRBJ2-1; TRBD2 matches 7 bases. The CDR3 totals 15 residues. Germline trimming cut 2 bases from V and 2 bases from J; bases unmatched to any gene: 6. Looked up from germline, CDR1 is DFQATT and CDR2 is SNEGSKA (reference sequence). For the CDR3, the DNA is TGCAGTGCTAGACGCGGGCGGGGGACCTACAATGAGCAGTTCTTC. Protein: CSARRGRGTYNEQFF.

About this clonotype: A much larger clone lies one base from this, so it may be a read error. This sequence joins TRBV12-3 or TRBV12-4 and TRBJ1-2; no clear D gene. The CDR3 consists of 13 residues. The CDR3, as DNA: TGTGCCAGCAGTCTTGGCGGGTTGGATGGCTACGCCTTC. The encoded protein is CASSLGGLDGYAF.

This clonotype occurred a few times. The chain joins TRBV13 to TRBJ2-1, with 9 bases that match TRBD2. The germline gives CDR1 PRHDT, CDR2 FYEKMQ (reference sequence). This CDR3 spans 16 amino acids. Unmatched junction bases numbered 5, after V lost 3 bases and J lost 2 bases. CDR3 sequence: CASSFRGRGPYNEQFF. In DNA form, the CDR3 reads TGTGCCAGCAGCTTTCGCGGGAGGGGCCCCTACAATGAGCAGTTCTTC.

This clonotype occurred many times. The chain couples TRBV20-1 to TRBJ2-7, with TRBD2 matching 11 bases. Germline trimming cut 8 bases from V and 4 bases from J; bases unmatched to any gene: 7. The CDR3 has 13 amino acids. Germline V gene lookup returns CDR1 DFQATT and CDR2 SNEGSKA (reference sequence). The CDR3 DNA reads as TGCAGTACACCTCTAGCGGGAGGATACGAGCAGTACTTC. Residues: CSTPLAGGYEQYF.

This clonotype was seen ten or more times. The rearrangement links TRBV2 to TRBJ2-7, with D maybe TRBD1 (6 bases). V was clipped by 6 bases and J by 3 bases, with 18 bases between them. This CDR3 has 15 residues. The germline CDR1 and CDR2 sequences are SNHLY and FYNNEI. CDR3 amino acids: CASRHGVQGDYEQYF. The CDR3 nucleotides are TGTGCCAGCAGACATGGGGTACAGGGAGACTACGAGCAGTACTTC.

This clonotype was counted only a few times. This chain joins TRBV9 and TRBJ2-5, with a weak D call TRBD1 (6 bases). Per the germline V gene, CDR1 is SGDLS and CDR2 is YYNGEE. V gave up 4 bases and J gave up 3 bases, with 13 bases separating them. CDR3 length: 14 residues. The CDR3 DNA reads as TGTGCCAGCAGCAGAACAGGGACCGAAGAGACCCAGTACTTC. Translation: CASSRTGTEETQYF.

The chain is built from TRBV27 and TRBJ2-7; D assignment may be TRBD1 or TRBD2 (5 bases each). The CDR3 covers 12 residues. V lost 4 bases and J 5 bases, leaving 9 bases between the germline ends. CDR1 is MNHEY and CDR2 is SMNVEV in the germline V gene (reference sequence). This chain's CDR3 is CASSSLGDEQYF. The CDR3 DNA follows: TGTGCCAGCAGTTCGTTGGGGGACGAGCAGTACTTC.

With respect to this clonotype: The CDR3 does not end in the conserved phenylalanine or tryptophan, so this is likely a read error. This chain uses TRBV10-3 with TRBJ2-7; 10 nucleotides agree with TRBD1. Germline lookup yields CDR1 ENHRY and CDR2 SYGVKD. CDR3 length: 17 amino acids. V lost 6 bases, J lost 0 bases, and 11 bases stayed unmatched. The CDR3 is CAIRDRDRGSVSYEQYP. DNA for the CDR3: TGTGCCATCAGGGACCGGGACAGGGGTTCAGTCTCCTACGAGCAGTACCCC.

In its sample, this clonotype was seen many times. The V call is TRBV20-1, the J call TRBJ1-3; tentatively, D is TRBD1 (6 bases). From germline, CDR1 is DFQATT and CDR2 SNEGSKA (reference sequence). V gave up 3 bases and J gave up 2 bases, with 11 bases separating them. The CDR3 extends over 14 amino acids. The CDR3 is CSASPEGAGNTIYF. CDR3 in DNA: TGCAGTGCTAGCCCGGAGGGGGCTGGAAACACCATATATTTT.

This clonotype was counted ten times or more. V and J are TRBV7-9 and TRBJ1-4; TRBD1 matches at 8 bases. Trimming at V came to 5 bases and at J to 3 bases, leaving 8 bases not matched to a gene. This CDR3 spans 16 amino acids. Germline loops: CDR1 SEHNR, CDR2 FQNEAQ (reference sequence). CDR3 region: CASSPGQGAPNEKLFF. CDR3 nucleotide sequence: TGTGCCAGCAGCCCAGGACAGGGAGCACCTAATGAAAAACTGTTTTTT.

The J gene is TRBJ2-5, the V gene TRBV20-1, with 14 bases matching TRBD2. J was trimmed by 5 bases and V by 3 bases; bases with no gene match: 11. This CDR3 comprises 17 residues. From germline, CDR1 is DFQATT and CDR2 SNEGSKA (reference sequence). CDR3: CSARGLAGAKQYETQYF. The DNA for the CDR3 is TGCAGTGCTAGGGGACTAGCGGGAGCTAAACAGTATGAGACCCAGTACTTC.

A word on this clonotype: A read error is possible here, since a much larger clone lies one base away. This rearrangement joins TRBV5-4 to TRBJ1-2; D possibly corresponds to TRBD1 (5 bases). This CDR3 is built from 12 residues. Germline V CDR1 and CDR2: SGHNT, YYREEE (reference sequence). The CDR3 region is CASSYGTAGCTF. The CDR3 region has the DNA TGTGCCAGCAGCTATGGGACTGCTGGCTGCACCTTC.

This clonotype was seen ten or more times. CDR3 amino acids: CASSQIENEQYF. As DNA, the CDR3 is TGCGCCAGCAGCCAAATAGAGAACGAGCAGTACTTC. The rearrangement links TRBV4-1 to TRBJ2-7; D call uncertain. Germline CDR1 MGHRA, CDR2 YSYEKL. The CDR3 sequence is 12 residues long. Trimming shortened V by 2 bases and J by 5 bases, and 7 bases separated the two germline ends.

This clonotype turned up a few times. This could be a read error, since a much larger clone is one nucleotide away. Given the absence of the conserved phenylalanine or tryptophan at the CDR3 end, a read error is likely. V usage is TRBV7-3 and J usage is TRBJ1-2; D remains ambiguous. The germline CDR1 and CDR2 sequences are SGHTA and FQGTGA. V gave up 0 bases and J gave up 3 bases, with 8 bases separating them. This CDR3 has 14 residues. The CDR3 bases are TGTGCCAGCAGCTTAACAGGTCGGGACTATGGCTACACCCTC. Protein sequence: CASSLTGRDYGYTL.

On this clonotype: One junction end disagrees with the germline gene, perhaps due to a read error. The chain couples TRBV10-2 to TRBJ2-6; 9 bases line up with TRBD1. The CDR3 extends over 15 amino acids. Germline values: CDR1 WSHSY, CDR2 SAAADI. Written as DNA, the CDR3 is TGCGCCAGCAGTGAGTCGTTGACAGGGGGCAACGTCCTGACTTTC. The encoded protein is CASSESLTGGNVLTF.

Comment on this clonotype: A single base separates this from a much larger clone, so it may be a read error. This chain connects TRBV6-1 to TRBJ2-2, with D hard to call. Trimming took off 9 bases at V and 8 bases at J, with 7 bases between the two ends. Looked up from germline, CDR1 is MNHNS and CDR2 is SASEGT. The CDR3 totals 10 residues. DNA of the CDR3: TGTGCCAGTATTCAGGGGGAGCTGTTTTTT. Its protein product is CASIQGELFF.

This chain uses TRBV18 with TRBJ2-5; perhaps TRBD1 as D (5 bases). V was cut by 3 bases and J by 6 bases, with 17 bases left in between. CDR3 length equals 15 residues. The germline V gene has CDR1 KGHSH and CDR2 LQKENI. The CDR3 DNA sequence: TGTGCCAGCTCACCCCAGGGTTCGGGTGTAAAGACCCAGTACTTC. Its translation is CASSPQGSGVKTQYF.

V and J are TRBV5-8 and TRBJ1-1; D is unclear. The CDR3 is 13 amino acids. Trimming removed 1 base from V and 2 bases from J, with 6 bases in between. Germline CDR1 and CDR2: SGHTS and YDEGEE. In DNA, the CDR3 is TGTGCCAGCAGCTTGTACCTTAACACTGAAGCTTTCTTT. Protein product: CASSLYLNTEAFF.

DNA of the CDR3: TGTGCCAGCAGCCAGGACAGGGACGAGCAGTACTTC. This encodes CASSQDRDEQYF. The chain employs TRBV3-1 and TRBJ2-7, with 8 bases identical to TRBD1. Germline V gives CDR1 LGHDT, CDR2 YNNKEL (reference sequence). The CDR3 length is 12 residues. After removal of 3 bases from V and 5 bases from J, the junction contained 0 bases not matched to a gene.

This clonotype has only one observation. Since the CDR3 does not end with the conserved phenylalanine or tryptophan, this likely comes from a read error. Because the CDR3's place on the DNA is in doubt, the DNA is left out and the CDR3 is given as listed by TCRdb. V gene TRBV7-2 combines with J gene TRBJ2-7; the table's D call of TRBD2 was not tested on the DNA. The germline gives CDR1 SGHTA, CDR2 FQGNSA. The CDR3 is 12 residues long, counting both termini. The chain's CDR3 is CASSLGLGGPLC.

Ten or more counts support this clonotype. The CDR3 coding sequence is TGTGCCATCAGTGACGATGAGCGGGGGGGCCGGTACAATGAGCAGTTCTTC. Amino acid sequence: CAISDDERGGRYNEQFF. The genes are TRBV10-3 and TRBJ2-1, with 10 bases aligning to TRBD2. Germline trimming cut 3 bases from V and 4 bases from J; bases unmatched to any gene: 9. The CDR3 totals 17 residues. In germline, CDR1 is ENHRY, CDR2 SYGVKD.

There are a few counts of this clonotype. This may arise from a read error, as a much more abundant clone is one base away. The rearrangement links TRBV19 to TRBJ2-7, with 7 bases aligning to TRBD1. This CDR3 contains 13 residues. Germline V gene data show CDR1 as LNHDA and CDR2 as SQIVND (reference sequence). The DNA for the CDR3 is TGTGCCGGTAGTGACAGGGTCAACTACGAGCAGTACTTC. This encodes CAGSDRVNYEQYF. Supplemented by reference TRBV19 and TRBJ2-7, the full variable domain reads DGGITQSPKYLFRKEGQNVTLSCEQNLNHDAMYWYRQDPGQGLRLIYYSQIVNDFQKGDIAEGYSVSREKKESFPLTVTSAQKNPTAFYLCAGSDRVNYEQYFGPGTRLTVT.

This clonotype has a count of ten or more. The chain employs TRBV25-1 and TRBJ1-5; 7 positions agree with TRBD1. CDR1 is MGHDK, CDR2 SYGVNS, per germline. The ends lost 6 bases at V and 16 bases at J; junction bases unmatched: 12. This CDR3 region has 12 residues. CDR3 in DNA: TGTGCCAGCAGGGGATGGGGACAGCCAATACATTTT. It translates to CASRGWGQPIHF.

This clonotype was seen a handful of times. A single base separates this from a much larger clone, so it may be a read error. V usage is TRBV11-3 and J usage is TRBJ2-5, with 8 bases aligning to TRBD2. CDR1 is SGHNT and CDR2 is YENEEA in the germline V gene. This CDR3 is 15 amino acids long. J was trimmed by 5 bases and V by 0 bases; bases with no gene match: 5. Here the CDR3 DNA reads TGTGCCAGCAGCTTAGATAGCGGGGCCGAGGAGACCCAGTACTTC. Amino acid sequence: CASSLDSGAEETQYF.

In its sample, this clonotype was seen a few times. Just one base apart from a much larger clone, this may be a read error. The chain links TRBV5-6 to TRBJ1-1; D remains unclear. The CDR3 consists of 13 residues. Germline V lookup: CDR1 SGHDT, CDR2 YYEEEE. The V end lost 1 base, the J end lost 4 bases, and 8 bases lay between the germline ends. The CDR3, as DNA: TGTGCCAGCAGCTTGATGGGGAGCACTGAAGCTTTCTTT. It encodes CASSLMGSTEAFF.